The TCR beta chain under discussion was sequenced for a study of human T cells and chemical hapten exposure. Study as a whole: Diphenylcyclopropenone doses were given weekly to the scalps of patients across the approximately 24-week study. Largely, small differences in pooled library volume made per-sample TCR yields vary. Study-wide results and caveats: No alteration of TCRs above 1 in 1000 frequency was seen with DPC sensitization.

TCRdb independently ran MiXCR on the RACE reads; one entry per CDR3 protein. The table includes around 110,000 distinct CDR3 sequences, 9% to 14% detected once. This CDR3 has 13 residues. V lost 1 base to trimming and J lost 4 bases, with 7 bases between them. The germline gives CDR1 DFQATT, CDR2 SNEGSKA (reference sequence). This clonotype was counted between two and nine times. Its antigen remains unidentified. As to time point: patch test 1, 2 weeks after DPC sensitization. Treatment reported: therapeutic diphenylcyclopropenone sensitization with weekly scalp DPC. This clonotype was obtained from a woman aged 50 to 60 with alopecia areata. Some clones in this sample may be carry-over from other donors' samples. Sequencing used whole blood, obtained in connection with sensitization to the hapten diphenylcyclopropenone (DPC). The chain recombines TRBV20-1 with TRBJ1-4; unclear D gene. The CDR3 nucleotides are TGCAGTGCTAGAGTAGCGGATAATGAAAAACTGTTTTTT. Its translation: CSARVADNEKLFF.